This T cell receptor (beta chain) was found in a study of T cells in Graves' hyperthyroidism and ophthalmopathy. This clonotype occurred once. A much more abundant neighbour one base away suggests this may be a read error. Amplification of TCR beta CDR3 regions was performed using RNA transcripts as template. The HTBI set primed first-round TCR CDR3 RT-PCR. TCRdb reprocessed the multiplex PCR reads via MiXCR and lists one record per CDR3 protein. Seen here are around 430,000 distinct CDR3 sequences, more than 12% observed once, and the top ten hold over 25%. This CDR3 has 12 residues. Germline V CDR1 and CDR2: SEHNR, FQNEAQ (reference sequence).

The receptor comes from a woman younger than 45 with Graves' hyperthyroidism. The sample consisted of blood. This rearrangement joins TRBV7-9 to TRBJ1-4, with D possibly TRBD1 on 5 matching bases. The CDR3 DNA is TGTGCCGGCAGCCCTAGGGGTGAAAAACTGTTTTTT. Its protein product is CAGSPRGEKLFF.